The clone carrying this T cell receptor beta chain was observed a handful of times. Its specificity is not known. Clones were read by immunoSEQ multiplex PCR, and TCRdb kept only the in-frame ones, dropping some. The repertoire holds about 73,000 clones, about 78% seen once, with 45% to 50% in the top ten. This record comes from a study of T cell responses to AZD1222 COVID-19 vaccine. Overall study findings and caveats: Sampling captured repertoires only after the peak T cell response. Spike regions recognized by vaccine-associated CD4 TCRs spanned the protein, led by 160-218 and 743-854. Reports indicate that nearly half of spike-specific TCRs are directed at unmutated variant regions.

Timing groups of about 4 and about 12 weeks for second doses were pooled. The V gene's germline CDR1 is DFQATT and CDR2 SNEGSKA (reference sequence). This CDR3 region has 17 residues. Losses at the gene ends were 3 bases for V and 0 bases for J; bases not matched to a gene: 10. The sample here was peripheral blood, taken 28 days after the second AZD1222 dose. The genes are TRBV20-1 and TRBJ2-2; 7 bases align to TRBD2. The receptor was derived from an adult who received the AZD1222 COVID-19 vaccine. CDR3 in amino acids: CSASSTRGVPNTGELFF. In DNA form, the CDR3 reads TGCAGTGCTAGTTCCACCCGGGGGGTACCGAACACCGGGGAGCTGTTTTTT.